These 15 T cell receptor beta chains were sequenced from one sample in a study of a mutant IDH1 vaccine in newly diagnosed glioma. Noted time point: week 47, end of study. It was 300 ug of mutant IDH1 20-mer peptide that made up each vaccine dose, given with topical imiquimod. What these receptors recognize is not known. Sequencing used immunoSEQ multiplex PCR; TCRdb keeps in-frame clones, though not all of them. The sample consists of about 56,000 clones, about 80% of them appearing once. Source: PBMCs, taken from a glioma patient whose treatment included an IDH1 peptide vaccine. These receptors originate from a man aged 50 to 59 with glioma.

This clone was detected only once. J is TRBJ1-2 and V is TRBV6-5, with 8 bases aligning to TRBD1. Germline V gene sequence: CDR1 MNHEY, CDR2 SVGAGI. V shed 2 bases, J shed 7 bases, and the junction held 0 bases outside the gene matches. This CDR3 has 12 residues. CDR3 amino acids: CASSYGQGGYTF. In nucleotides, the CDR3 is TGTGCCAGCAGTTACGGACAGGGTGGCTACACCTTC.

The rearrangement links TRBV7-2 to TRBJ2-7, with 13 bases aligning to TRBD2. V was clipped by 4 bases and J by 0 bases; unmatched bases: 9. The germline gives CDR1 SGHTA, CDR2 FQGNSA. The CDR3 extends over 18 amino acids. CDR3 in DNA: TGTGCCAGCAGCTCATACCGGACTAGCGGGGGCCCCTCCTACGAGCAGTACTTC. Amino acids: CASSSYRTSGGPSYEQYF.

V usage is TRBV30 and J usage is TRBJ1-2, with 9 bases matching TRBD1. J was trimmed by 4 bases and V by 3 bases; bases with no gene match: 12. CDR3 length: 16 amino acids. Germline assignment: CDR1 GTSNPN and CDR2 SVGIG (reference sequence). The CDR3: CAWSALNRGLGYGYTF. The DNA for the CDR3 is TGTGCCTGGAGCGCCCTGAACAGGGGGCTAGGCTATGGCTACACCTTC.

The table lists this clone with a count of one. This chain joins TRBV5-1 and TRBJ1-2; 12 bases fit TRBD1. The ends lost 4 bases at V and 6 bases at J; junction bases unmatched: 4. CDR3 length: 14 residues. The germline V gene has CDR1 SGHRS and CDR2 YFSETQ. The CDR3 loop reads CASSPGTGGDGYTF. The CDR3 DNA reads TGCGCCAGCAGCCCCGGGACAGGGGGCGATGGCTACACCTTC.

This chain uses TRBV11-3 with TRBJ2-3; perhaps TRBD2 as D (5 bases). This CDR3 has 15 residues. Germline-derived CDR1 and CDR2 are SGHNT and YENEEA. V was pared by 5 bases and J by 2 bases, with 14 bases between. The CDR3 reads CASSPDSGNTDTQYF. Here the CDR3 DNA reads TGTGCCAGCAGCCCCGATTCGGGGAACACAGATACGCAGTATTTT.

V is TRBV18 and J is TRBJ1-4; 10 nucleotides agree with TRBD1. This CDR3 is 14 amino acids long. Looked up from germline, CDR1 is KGHSH and CDR2 is LQKENI. The J segment lost 5 bases and the V segment lost 3 bases, leaving 0 bases of the junction unmatched. In nucleotides, the CDR3 is TGTGCCAGCTCACCGGACAGGGGGAATGAAAAACTGTTTTTT. Its translation is CASSPDRGNEKLFF.

This clone showed up just a few times. The chain has TRBV19 and TRBJ1-4; TRBD1 is a possible D gene (5 bases). V was cut by 3 bases and J by 8 bases, with 10 bases left in between. The germline gives CDR1 LNHDA, CDR2 SQIVND (reference sequence). This CDR3 comprises 13 residues. CDR3 bases: TGTGCCAGTAGTATTAGACAGAGAGAAAAACTGTTTTTT. It translates to CASSIRQREKLFF.

A few counts support this clone. The V gene is TRBV30, the J gene TRBJ2-1; 7 bases fit TRBD2. Trimming cost V 2 bases and J 6 bases; bases outside gene matches: 10. The CDR3 has 15 residues. Germline CDR1 is GTSNPN and CDR2 is SVGIG (reference sequence). CDR3 sequence (DNA): TGTGCCTGGAGTCGGTTGGGCGGGGGAAGCAATGAGCAGTTCTTC. Translating gives CAWSRLGGGSNEQFF. The whole variable domain, filled in from reference TRBV30 and TRBJ2-1, reads SQTIHQWPATLVQPVGSPLSLECTVEGTSNPNLYWYRQAAGRGLQLLFYSVGIGQISSEVPQNLSASRPQDRQFILSSKKLLLSDSGFYLCAWSRLGGGSNEQFFGPGTRLTVL.

The V call is TRBV10-3, the J call TRBJ2-5; D ambiguous. The germline gives CDR1 ENHRY, CDR2 SYGVKD. The V and J ends lost 11 bases and 5 bases respectively, with 12 bases between them. The length of the CDR3 is 11 residues. In DNA, the CDR3 is TGTGCCGTTGGGCTGGGGGAGACCCAGTACTTC. Its protein product is CAVGLGETQYF.

CDR3 coding DNA: TGTGCCAGTAGTATGGGGACGGATAATTCACCCCTCCACTTT. It is translated as CASSMGTDNSPLHF. This chain uses TRBV19 with TRBJ1-6; D is perhaps TRBD1 (5 bases). Germline V gives CDR1 LNHDA, CDR2 SQIVND (reference sequence). With 3 bases removed from V and 5 bases from J, the gap between germline ends came to 8 bases. The CDR3 extends over 14 amino acids.

This chain uses TRBV19 with TRBJ1-2; tentative D call: TRBD1 (6 bases). V dropped 4 bases and J dropped 7 bases, with 7 bases sitting between them. Germline V gene sequence: CDR1 LNHDA, CDR2 SQIVND (reference sequence). The CDR3 is 11 amino acids. CDR3 in DNA: TGTGCCAGTAGTACAGGGGTTGGCTACACCTTC. Translation gives CASSTGVGYTF.

The V gene is TRBV11-2, the J gene TRBJ1-2; 8 nucleotides match TRBD1. CDR1 is SGHAT, CDR2 FQNNGV, per germline. Trimming removed 5 bases from V and 2 bases from J; junction bases left unmatched: 7. This CDR3 has 15 residues. CDR3 region: CASSHLRDRNYGYTF. CDR3 in DNA: TGTGCCAGCAGCCACCTCCGGGACAGGAACTATGGCTACACCTTC.

This sequence joins TRBV6-5 and TRBJ1-1, with TRBD1 matching over 7 bases. Germline-derived CDR1 and CDR2 are MNHEY and SVGAGI. This CDR3 has 14 residues. Unmatched junction bases numbered 3, after V lost 5 bases and J lost 0 bases. The CDR3 loop is CASSTGQMNTEAFF. In DNA form, the CDR3 reads TGTGCCAGCAGTACGGGACAGATGAACACTGAAGCTTTCTTT.

The genes are TRBV5-1 and TRBJ1-4; D gene ambiguous. The germline gives CDR1 SGHRS, CDR2 YFSETQ. Trimming left V 5 bases short and J 8 bases short, with 10 bases between. The CDR3 runs 12 residues. CDR3 coding DNA: TGCGCCAGCAGAGGTCTCGGGGAAAAACTGTTTTTT. Amino acid sequence: CASRGLGEKLFF. The full variable domain, in which reference TRBV5-1 and TRBJ1-4 provide the parts outside the CDR3, is KAGVTQTPRYLIKTRGQQVTLSCSPISGHRSVSWYQQTPGQGLQFLFEYFSETQRNKGNFPGRFSGRQFSNSRSEMNVSTLELGDSALYLCASRGLGEKLFFGSGTQLSVL.

The V and J genes are TRBV13 and TRBJ1-2, with D possibly TRBD1 on 6 matching bases. The germline CDR1 and CDR2 sequences are PRHDT and FYEKMQ (reference sequence). The CDR3 has 14 residues. Trimming pared 5 bases from V and 2 bases from J, leaving 12 bases between. This chain's CDR3 is CASSRQGRNYGYTF. The CDR3 DNA sequence: TGTGCCAGCAGCCGCCAGGGGAGGAACTATGGCTACACCTTC.